The T cell receptor (beta chain) described here comes from a study of a mutant IDH1 vaccine in newly diagnosed glioma. Study information: The study started vaccination 4-6 weeks after radiotherapy alone, or with temozolomide cycles. Treated individuals were around 62% male and about 40% female, averaging about 41 years of age. Week 47 marked visit V13, whereas week 35 marked visit V12.

Of note for this clone: Antigen: not known.

V lost 5 bases and J 4 bases, leaving 18 bases between the germline ends. The CDR3 sequence is 16 residues long. The V gene's germline CDR1 is MDHEN and CDR2 SYDVKM. The data were produced by immunoSEQ multiplex PCR, yet TCRdb's version contains in-frame clones alone and is incomplete. This sample has tens of thousands of clones; roughly nine tenths occur once, and the top ten carry roughly 1.6%. As to time point: week 35, safety follow-up. It was 300 ug of mutant IDH1 20-mer peptide that made up each vaccine dose, given with topical imiquimod. The clonotype was recovered from a man in his forties or fifties with glioma. The source material was PBMCs, sampled from a glioma patient whose treatment included an IDH1 peptide vaccine. The chain is built from TRBV28 and TRBJ1-5; D not certain. The CDR3 coding sequence is TGTGCCAGCAGTGGCCACCCTGCGGGGTCAAATCAGCCCCAGCATTTT. Translation gives CASSGHPAGSNQPQHF.